The following is a TCR beta chain sequence with its context. Its target is unknown. Produced via immunoSEQ multiplex PCR; TCRdb's table is partial and in-frame only. Counted here are around 100,000 clones, more than 85% occurring once; the ten biggest clones make up under 8.5%. This entry belongs to a study of T cell responses to AZD1222 COVID-19 vaccine. Study-level points and caveats: Donors, mostly white British, included more females; clonal diversity was possibly underestimated. It was only after the peak T cell response that any repertoires were sampled. The study identified only five to seven AZD1222 recipients as seropositive at baseline. Along spike, vaccine-associated CD4 TCRs were found throughout, with dominance at 160-218 and 743-854.

The CDR3 has 15 amino acids. V was trimmed by 6 bases and J by 0 bases, leaving 14 bases between them. Germline V CDR1 and CDR2: KGHSH, LQKENI. The chain joins TRBV18 to TRBJ2-5, with D unresolved. Here the sequenced sample was peripheral blood, taken on day 0 of AZD1222 vaccination. This clonotype was sampled from an adult in good health. CDR3 sequence (DNA): TGTGCCAGCTCCCCCACGCTACAGAACCAAGAGACCCAGTACTTC. Residues: CASSPTLQNQETQYF.